This T cell receptor (beta chain) was retrieved from a study of blood T cell repertoires in COVID-19. Study overall: COVID-19 samples from acute and convalescent phases originated in the United States, Italy and Spain. The cDNA or gDNA used as material had been derived from T cells, B-cell-depleted T cells, or PBMCs.

In the study's own analysis: Nucleated cell number was recorded as an estimate derived from reference gene primer amplification. Repertoires were generated with immunoSEQ multiplex PCR, while TCRdb's copy carries only in-frame clones and drops some. V, J and clone size are those of that table, while D and trimming were read from the DNA. The sample records tens of thousands of clones, more than 75% being singletons. Specimen: peripheral blood. The sequence was collected from a human donor with acute or convalescent COVID-19. The donor label of this sample is uncertain.

CDR3 protein: CASQQGDGNQPQHF. CDR3 bases: TGTGCCAGCCAACAGGGTGATGGCAATCAGCCCCAGCATTTT. J is TRBJ1-5 and V is TRBV6-5; TRBD1 might be the D (6 bases). CDR1 MNHEY and CDR2 SVGAGI come from the germline V gene. This CDR3 spans 14 amino acids. With 8 bases removed from V and 2 bases from J, the gap between germline ends came to 13 bases.